One sample yielded the 10 T cell receptor beta chains listed below, sequenced in a study of T cell responses to AZD1222 COVID-19 vaccine. Measured with immunoSEQ multiplex PCR; TCRdb has only the in-frame clones, and not every one. This sample has some 40,000 clones, with 80% found just once. The input for sequencing was peripheral blood, taken 28 days after the second dose of the MenACWY control vaccine. All receptors come from an adult who received the MenACWY meningococcal vaccine as a control.

The chain is built from TRBV9 and TRBJ2-2, with 7 bases aligning to TRBD1. There are 16 residues in the CDR3. In germline, CDR1 is SGDLS, CDR2 YYNGEE. The V and J ends lost 2 bases and 0 bases, in that order; junction bases with no gene match: 4. Here the CDR3 DNA reads TGTGCCAGCAGCGTTGACGACAGGGCGAACACCGGGGAGCTGTTTTTT. Translation gives CASSVDDRANTGELFF.

The V gene is TRBV12-3 or TRBV12-4, the J gene TRBJ1-1; D possibly corresponds to TRBD1 (6 bases). V shed 2 bases and J shed 7 bases, with 11 bases lying between them. The CDR3 covers 13 residues. The CDR3 sequence: CASSLWRGIEAFF. For the CDR3, the DNA is TGTGCCAGCAGTTTATGGAGGGGGATTGAAGCTTTCTTT.

J is TRBJ1-5 and V is TRBV19; no firm D call. The V and J ends lost 7 bases and 2 bases respectively, with 18 bases between them. Germline values: CDR1 LNHDA, CDR2 SQIVND (reference sequence). The CDR3 is made up of 16 amino acids. The CDR3 DNA reads as TGTGCCAGTACCCGCACCGCCCAGCAGGGCAATCAGCCCCAGCATTTT. Protein: CASTRTAQQGNQPQHF.

CDR3 region: CATSDPGQPNTEAFF. Written as DNA, the CDR3 is TGTGCCACCAGTGACCCGGGACAGCCGAACACTGAAGCTTTCTTT. The V gene is TRBV24-1, the J gene TRBJ1-1, with 7 bases aligning to TRBD1. The CDR3 contains 15 residues. The V segment lost 4 bases and the J segment 1 base; nucleotides outside the gene matches: 5. Germline V gene lookup returns CDR1 KGHDR and CDR2 SFDVKD.

This chain connects TRBV20-1 to TRBJ1-2; 7 positions agree with TRBD1. The CDR3 has 11 amino acids. Trimming took 3 bases from V and 12 from J; bases not matched to a gene: 7. Germline lookup yields CDR1 DFQATT and CDR2 SNEGSKA (reference sequence). CDR3 sequence (DNA): TGCAGTGCTAGTAGGACAGGCTCCCACACCTTC. Translating gives CSASRTGSHTF.

In this sample, this clone turned up a few times. The V call is TRBV28, the J call TRBJ1-1; no clear D gene. The germline V and J ends were trimmed by 8 bases and 1 base, with 17 bases remaining between them. The CDR3 has 15 amino acids. Germline assignment: CDR1 MDHEN and CDR2 SYDVKM. The CDR3 DNA sequence: TGTGCCAGCCCTCCAGTCCACAGATCGAACACTGAAGCTTTCTTT. Translation: CASPPVHRSNTEAFF.

The rearrangement uses TRBV2 and TRBJ2-7, with a tentative D call TRBD1 (5 bases). The germline V gene has CDR1 SNHLY and CDR2 FYNNEI. This CDR3 spans 12 amino acids. Between the trimmed V and J ends, which lost 3 bases and 5 bases, there was a span of 8 bases. The chain's CDR3 is CASSDRAHEQYF. CDR3 bases: TGTGCCAGCAGTGACAGGGCACACGAGCAGTACTTC.

The genes are TRBV28 and TRBJ1-2; no clear D gene. V was shortened by 5 bases and J by 5 bases, with 6 bases between the two germline ends. Germline values: CDR1 MDHEN, CDR2 SYDVKM. The CDR3 is 11 residues long. The CDR3 sequence: CASSPGYGYTF. DNA of the CDR3: TGTGCCAGCAGTCCGGGGTATGGCTACACCTTC.

The chain joins TRBV14 to TRBJ2-1; D gene uncertain. Germline values: CDR1 SGHDN, CDR2 FVKESK. CDR3 size: 18 residues. Trimming pared 4 bases from V and 0 bases from J, leaving 19 bases between. CDR3 protein: CASSRNNGNIPSYNEQFF. The CDR3 DNA reads as TGTGCCAGCAGCCGAAACAATGGGAACATACCCTCCTACAATGAGCAGTTCTTC.

The V and J genes are TRBV29-1 and TRBJ2-1; possible D gene TRBD2, 6 bases. The V gene's germline CDR1 is SQVTM and CDR2 ANQGSEA. The V and J ends lost 3 bases and 6 bases respectively, with 15 bases between them. The CDR3 runs 14 residues. The CDR3 sequence is CSVDGLANANEQFF. The DNA for the CDR3 is TGCAGCGTTGATGGGCTAGCGAACGCCAATGAGCAGTTCTTC.